This T cell receptor beta chain stems from a study of response to subunit inactivated influenza vaccine. The study's findings and limits: With each seasonal influenza vaccination, the authors suggested, few new T cells are recruited.

As for this clonotype: Its target is not known.

The J segment lost 5 bases and the V segment lost 4 bases, leaving 9 bases of the junction unmatched. The length of the CDR3 is 15 residues. Germline CDR1 SGHRS, CDR2 YFSETQ. TCRdb analysed the RT-PCR reads with MiXCR anew, one entry per CDR3 protein. The sample includes some 520,000 distinct CDR3 sequences, 16% seen only once; the top ten take over 2.5%. This TCR came from a man aged 50 to 69 who received an inactivated influenza vaccine. The sequencing here drew on CD4+ T cells sorted from PBMCs, taken approximately 25 months after vaccination. The genes are TRBV5-1 and TRBJ2-5; 9 positions agree with TRBD1. DNA for the CDR3: TGCGCCAGCAGCCCCGGGACAGGGAAGTTGGAGACCCAGTACTTC. Translated: CASSPGTGKLETQYF. Supplemented by reference TRBV5-1 and TRBJ2-5, the full variable domain reads KAGVTQTPRYLIKTRGQQVTLSCSPISGHRSVSWYQQTPGQGLQFLFEYFSETQRNKGNFPGRFSGRQFSNSRSEMNVSTLELGDSALYLCASSPGTGKLETQYFGPGTRLLVL.